This TCR beta chain was found in a study of human T cells and chemical hapten exposure. The wider study: Scalp application of diphenylcyclopropenone was performed weekly in patients across the entire roughly 24-week study. General observations from the study: TCRs exceeding 1 in 1000 frequency stayed unchanged with DPC sensitization. Against controls, expanded TCRs gave rise to significantly more large CDR3 similarity clusters.

TCRdb redid the calling of the RACE reads with MiXCR, one entry per CDR3 protein. Here the sample spans under 200,000 distinct CDR3 sequences, roughly 30% being singletons. Time point meaning: pre-sensitization, week 0. Treatment of the sample: therapeutic diphenylcyclopropenone sensitization with weekly scalp DPC. The trim removed 7 bases at V and 3 bases at J, leaving 11 bases unmatched. This CDR3 spans 15 amino acids. Germline V lookup: CDR1 DFQATT, CDR2 SNEGSKA (reference sequence). This clonotype has more than one count but fewer than ten. The antigen is not known. The sequence derives from a woman in her 30s with alopecia areata. Some clones in this sample may be carry-over from other donors' samples. The genes are TRBV20-1 and TRBJ2-1; 8 positions agree with TRBD2. The source was whole blood, collected in connection with sensitization to the hapten diphenylcyclopropenone (DPC). As DNA, the CDR3 is TGCAGTGTCGAGCCACTAGCGGTTGGCTACAATGAGCAGTTCTTC. Its translation: CSVEPLAVGYNEQFF.